This T cell receptor beta chain was sequenced during a study of blood T cell repertoires in COVID-19. On the study more broadly: Sources were T cells, B-cell-depleted T cells, or PBMCs; the material itself was cDNA or gDNA.

The germline gives CDR1 SGDLS, CDR2 YYNGEE. The CDR3 extends over 15 amino acids. J gave up 0 bases and V 3 bases, and 5 bases lay outside the gene matches. Recruitment covered fewer than 25 US areas and drew participants whose ages spanned about 18 to 89 years. Recovered status in Cohort 3 required two negative PCRs, clearance, or symptom resolution. Original data processing: The authors estimated nucleated cell counts from reference gene primer amplification. Sequencing was performed with immunoSEQ multiplex PCR; in TCRdb, only in-frame clones are kept and a portion is missing. D and trimming were read from the DNA, whereas the V and J calls and clone size are those reported in that table. This table holds hundreds of thousands of clones, around 90% found once.

Material for sequencing was PBMCs or T cells enriched from blood (not recorded which). The V and J genes are TRBV9 and TRBJ1-1, with 7 bases matching TRBD1. This clonotype was obtained from a man aged 25-40 years who had recovered from COVID-19. The CDR3 sequence: CASSAPGQLNTEAFF. For the CDR3, the DNA is TGTGCCAGCAGCGCGCCGGGACAGCTGAACACTGAAGCTTTCTTT.